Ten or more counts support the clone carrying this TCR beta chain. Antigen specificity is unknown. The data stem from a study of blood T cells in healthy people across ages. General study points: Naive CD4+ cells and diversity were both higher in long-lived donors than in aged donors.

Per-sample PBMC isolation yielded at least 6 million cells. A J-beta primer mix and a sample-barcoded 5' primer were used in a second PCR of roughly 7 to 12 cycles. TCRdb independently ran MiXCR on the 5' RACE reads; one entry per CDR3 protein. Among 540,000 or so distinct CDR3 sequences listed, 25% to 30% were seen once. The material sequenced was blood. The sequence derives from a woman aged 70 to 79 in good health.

The CDR3 DNA reads as TGTGCCAGCAGTGATCGGACCGCCGAGACCCAGTACTTC. It is translated as CASSDRTAETQYF. The rearrangement uses TRBV2 and TRBJ2-5; D is ambiguous. Deletions cut 3 bases from V and 5 bases from J, with 10 bases between. The CDR3 consists of 13 residues. Germline V gene lookup returns CDR1 SNHLY and CDR2 FYNNEI.